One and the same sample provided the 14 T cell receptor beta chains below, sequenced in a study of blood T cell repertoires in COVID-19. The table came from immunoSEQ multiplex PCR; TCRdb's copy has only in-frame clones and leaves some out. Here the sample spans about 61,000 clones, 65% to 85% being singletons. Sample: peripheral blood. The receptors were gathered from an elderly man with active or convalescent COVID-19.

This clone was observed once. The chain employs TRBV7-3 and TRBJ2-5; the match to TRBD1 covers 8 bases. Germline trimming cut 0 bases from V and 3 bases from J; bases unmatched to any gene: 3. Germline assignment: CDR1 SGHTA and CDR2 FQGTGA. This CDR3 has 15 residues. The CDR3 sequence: CASSLTPTGEETQYF. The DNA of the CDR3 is TGTGCCAGCAGCTTAACCCCGACAGGGGAAGAGACCCAGTACTTC.

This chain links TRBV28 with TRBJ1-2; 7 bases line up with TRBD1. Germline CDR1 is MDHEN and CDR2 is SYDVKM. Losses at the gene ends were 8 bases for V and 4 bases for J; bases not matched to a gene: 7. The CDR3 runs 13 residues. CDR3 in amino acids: CASSSGDSYGYTF. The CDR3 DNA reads TGTGCCAGCTCCTCGGGGGACAGCTATGGCTACACCTTC.

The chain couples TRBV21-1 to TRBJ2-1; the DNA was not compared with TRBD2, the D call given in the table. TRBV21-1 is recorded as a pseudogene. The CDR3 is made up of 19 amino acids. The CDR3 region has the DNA TGTGCCAGCAGTCCTAAGGACAGGGGGACCTTAGCGGGAGGTAATGAGCAGTTCTTC. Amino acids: CASSPKDRGTLAGGNEQFF.

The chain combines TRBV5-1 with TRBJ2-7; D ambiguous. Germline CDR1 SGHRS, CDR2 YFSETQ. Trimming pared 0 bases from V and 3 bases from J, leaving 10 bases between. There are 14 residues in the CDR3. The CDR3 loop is CASSLGLGDYEQYF. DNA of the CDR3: TGCGCCAGCAGCTTGGGTCTAGGAGACTACGAGCAGTACTTC.

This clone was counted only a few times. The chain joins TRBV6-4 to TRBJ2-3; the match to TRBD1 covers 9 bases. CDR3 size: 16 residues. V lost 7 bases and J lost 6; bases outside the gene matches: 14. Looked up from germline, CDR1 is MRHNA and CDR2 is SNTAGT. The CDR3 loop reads CASTGGAGQGSDTQYF. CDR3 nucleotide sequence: TGTGCCAGCACAGGCGGAGCGGGACAGGGTTCGGATACGCAGTATTTT.

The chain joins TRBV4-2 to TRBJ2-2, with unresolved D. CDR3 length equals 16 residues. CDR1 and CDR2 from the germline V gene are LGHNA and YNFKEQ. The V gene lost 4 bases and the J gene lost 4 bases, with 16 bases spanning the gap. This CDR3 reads CASSRTLTTTTGELFF. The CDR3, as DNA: TGTGCCAGCAGCCGAACACTAACTACGACCACCGGGGAGCTGTTTTTT.

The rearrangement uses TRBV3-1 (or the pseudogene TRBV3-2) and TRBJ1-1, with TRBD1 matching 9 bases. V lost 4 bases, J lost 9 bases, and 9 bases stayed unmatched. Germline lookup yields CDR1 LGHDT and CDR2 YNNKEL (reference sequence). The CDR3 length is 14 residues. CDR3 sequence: CASSRLDRGNKAFF. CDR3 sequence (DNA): TGTGCCAGCAGCCGACTAGACAGGGGGAACAAAGCTTTCTTT.

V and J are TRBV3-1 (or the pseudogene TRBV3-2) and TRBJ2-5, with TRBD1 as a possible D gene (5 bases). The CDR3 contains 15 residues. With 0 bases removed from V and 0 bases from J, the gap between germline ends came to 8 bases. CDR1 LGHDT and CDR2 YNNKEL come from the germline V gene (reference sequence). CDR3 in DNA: TGTGCCAGCAGCCAAGATACGACAGACCAAGAGACCCAGTACTTC. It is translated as CASSQDTTDQETQYF.

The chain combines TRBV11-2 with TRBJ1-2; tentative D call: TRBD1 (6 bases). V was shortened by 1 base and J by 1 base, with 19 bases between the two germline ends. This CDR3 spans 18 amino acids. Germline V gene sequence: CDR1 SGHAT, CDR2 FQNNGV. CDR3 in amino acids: CASSLGVSNRAINYGYTF. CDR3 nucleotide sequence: TGTGCCAGCAGCTTAGGGGTGAGCAACAGGGCGATTAACTATGGCTACACCTTC.

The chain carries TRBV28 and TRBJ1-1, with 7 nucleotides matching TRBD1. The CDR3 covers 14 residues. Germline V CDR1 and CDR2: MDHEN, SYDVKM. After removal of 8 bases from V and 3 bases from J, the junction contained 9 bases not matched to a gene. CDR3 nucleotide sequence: TGTGCCAGCTCTTCTGAGGGGGCGGACACTGAAGCTTTCTTT. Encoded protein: CASSSEGADTEAFF.

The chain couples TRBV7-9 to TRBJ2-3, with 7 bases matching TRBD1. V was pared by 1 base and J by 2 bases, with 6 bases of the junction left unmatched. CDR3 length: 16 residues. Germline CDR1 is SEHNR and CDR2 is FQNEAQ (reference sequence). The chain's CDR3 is CASSLGTGSFTDTQYF. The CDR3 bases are TGTGCCAGCAGCTTAGGGACAGGAAGTTTCACAGATACGCAGTATTTT. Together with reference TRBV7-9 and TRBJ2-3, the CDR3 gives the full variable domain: DTGVSQNPRHKITKRGQNVTFRCDPISEHNRLYWYRQTLGQGPEFLTYFQNEAQLEKSRLLSDRFSAERPKGSFSTLEIQRTEQGDSAMYLCASSLGTGSFTDTQYFGPGTRLTVL.

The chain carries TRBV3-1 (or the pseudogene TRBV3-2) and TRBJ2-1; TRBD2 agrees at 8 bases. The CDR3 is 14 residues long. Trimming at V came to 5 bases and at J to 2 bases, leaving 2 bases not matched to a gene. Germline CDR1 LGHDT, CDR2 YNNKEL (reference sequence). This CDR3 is CASSDSGTYNEQFF. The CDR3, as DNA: TGTGCCAGCAGCGATAGCGGGACCTACAATGAGCAGTTCTTC.

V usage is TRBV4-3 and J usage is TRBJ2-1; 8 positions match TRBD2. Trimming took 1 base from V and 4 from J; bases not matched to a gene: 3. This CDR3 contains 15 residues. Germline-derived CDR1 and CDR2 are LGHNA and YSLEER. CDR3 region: CASSQGLALYNEQFF. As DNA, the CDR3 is TGCGCCAGCAGCCAAGGACTAGCGCTGTACAATGAGCAGTTCTTC.

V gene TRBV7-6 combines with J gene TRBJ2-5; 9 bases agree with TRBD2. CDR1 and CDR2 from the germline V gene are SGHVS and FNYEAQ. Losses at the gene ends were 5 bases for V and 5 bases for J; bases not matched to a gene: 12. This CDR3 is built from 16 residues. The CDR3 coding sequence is TGTGCCAGCAGCGGGGGCGGGGGGGCCTCGTGGGAGACCCAGTACTTC. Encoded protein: CASSGGGGASWETQYF.